The clone carrying this TCR beta chain has a handful of counts. According to the study, genomic DNA was the template for TCR beta VDJ and CDR3 profiling. TCRdb fed the reads into MiXCR, producing one record per CDR3 protein. The data contain just over 450,000 distinct CDR3 sequences, approximately 32% of them singletons. This sample stems from a study of CD8+CD57+ T cells in acquired aplastic anemia. The CDR3 runs 13 residues. CDR1 SQVTM and CDR2 ANQGSEA come from the germline V gene. The ends were cut back, 6 bases at V and 5 bases at J, with 17 bases in the middle. The patients chosen for sequencing had shown expansion of CD8+CD57+ cells (detected by flow cytometry). Among the patients, all had severe acquired aplastic anemia.

This sequence originates from a human donor with aplastic anemia. Sequences were obtained from sorted CD4+, CD8+, or CD8+CD57+ T cells (not recorded which) from PBMCs. The V and J genes are TRBV29-1 and TRBJ2-7, with unresolved D. The CDR3 sequence: CSVMRLLEDEQYF. In DNA, the CDR3 is TGCAGCGTCATGCGGCTCCTCGAGGACGAGCAGTACTTC.